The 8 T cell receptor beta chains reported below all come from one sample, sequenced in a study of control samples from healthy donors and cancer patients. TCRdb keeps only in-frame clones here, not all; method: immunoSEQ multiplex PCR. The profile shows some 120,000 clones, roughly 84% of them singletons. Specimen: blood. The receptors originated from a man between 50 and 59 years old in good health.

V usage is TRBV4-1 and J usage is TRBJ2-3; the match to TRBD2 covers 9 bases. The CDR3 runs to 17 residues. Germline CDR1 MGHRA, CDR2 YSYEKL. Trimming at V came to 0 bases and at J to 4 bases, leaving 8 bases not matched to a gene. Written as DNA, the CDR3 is TGCGCCAGCAGCCAAGATGGGCTAGCGGGGATGGCAGATACGCAGTATTTT. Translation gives CASSQDGLAGMADTQYF.

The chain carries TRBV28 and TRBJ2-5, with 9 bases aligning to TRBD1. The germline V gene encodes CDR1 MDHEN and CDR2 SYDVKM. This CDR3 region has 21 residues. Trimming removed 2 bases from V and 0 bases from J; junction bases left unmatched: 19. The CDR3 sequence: CASSLGSGTGILSWYQETQYF. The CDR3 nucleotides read TGTGCCAGCAGTTTAGGTTCTGGGACAGGGATCTTGAGTTGGTACCAAGAGACCCAGTACTTC.

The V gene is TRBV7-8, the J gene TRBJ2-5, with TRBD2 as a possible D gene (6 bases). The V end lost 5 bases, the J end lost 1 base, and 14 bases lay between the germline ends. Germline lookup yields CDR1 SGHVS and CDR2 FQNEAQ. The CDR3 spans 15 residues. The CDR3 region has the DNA TGTGCCAGCAGCCCAATTCTCGGGGGCCAAGAGACCCAGTACTTC. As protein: CASSPILGGQETQYF.

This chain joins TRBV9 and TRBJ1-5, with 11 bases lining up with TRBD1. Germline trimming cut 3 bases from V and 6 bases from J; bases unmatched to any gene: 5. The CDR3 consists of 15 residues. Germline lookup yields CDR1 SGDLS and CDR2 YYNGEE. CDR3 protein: CASSGGTGGSQPQHF. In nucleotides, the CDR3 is TGTGCCAGCAGCGGGGGGACAGGGGGATCTCAGCCCCAGCATTTT.

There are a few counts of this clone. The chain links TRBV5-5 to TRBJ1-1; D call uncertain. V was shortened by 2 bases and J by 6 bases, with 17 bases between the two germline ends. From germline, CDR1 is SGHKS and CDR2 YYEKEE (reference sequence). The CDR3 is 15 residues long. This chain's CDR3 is CASSLTVASRAEAFF. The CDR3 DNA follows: TGTGCCAGCAGCTTAACTGTGGCCAGCCGGGCTGAAGCTTTCTTT.

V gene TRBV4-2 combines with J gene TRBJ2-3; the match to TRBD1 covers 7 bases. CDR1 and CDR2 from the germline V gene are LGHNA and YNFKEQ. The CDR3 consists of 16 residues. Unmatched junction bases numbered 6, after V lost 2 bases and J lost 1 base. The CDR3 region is CASSQRGGTGTDTQYF. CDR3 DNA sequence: TGTGCCAGCAGCCAACGAGGGGGCACGGGCACAGATACGCAGTATTTT.

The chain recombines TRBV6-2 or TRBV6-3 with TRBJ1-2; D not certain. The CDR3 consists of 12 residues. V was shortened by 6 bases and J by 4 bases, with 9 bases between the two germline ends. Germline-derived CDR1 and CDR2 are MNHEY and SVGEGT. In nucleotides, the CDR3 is TGTGCCAGCAGCCGAGTGAGCTATGGCTACACCTTC. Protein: CASSRVSYGYTF.

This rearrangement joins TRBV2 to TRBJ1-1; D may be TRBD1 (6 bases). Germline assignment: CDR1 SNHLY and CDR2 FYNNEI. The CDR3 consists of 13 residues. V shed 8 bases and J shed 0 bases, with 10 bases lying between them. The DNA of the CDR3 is TGTGCCAGCGGGGGCACCTTGAACACTGAAGCTTTCTTT. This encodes CASGGTLNTEAFF. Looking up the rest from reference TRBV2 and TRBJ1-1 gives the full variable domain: EPEVTQTPSHQVTQMGQEVILRCVPISNHLYFYWYRQILGQKVEFLVSFYNNEISEKSEIFDDQFSVERPDGSNFTLKIRSTKLEDSAMYFCASGGTLNTEAFFGQGTRLTVV.